This T cell receptor (beta chain) is from a study of T cells after yellow fever vaccination. Study findings and constraints: Boosting was followed by the reappearance of most primary-vaccination clones (about 96% CD4, under 90% CD8).

As TCR cDNA was made by 5'RACE template switching, a universal primer site and UMIs were added. TCRdb called the 5' RACE reads again in MiXCR, with one record for every CDR3 protein. The table has approximately 450,000 distinct CDR3 sequences, 15% to 20% seen once. Germline CDR1 is DFQATT and CDR2 is SNEGSKA (reference sequence). CDR3 length: 13 amino acids. Trimming cost V 5 bases and J 5 bases; bases outside gene matches: 8. Concerning this clonotype itself: As yet, its antigen is unknown.

The sequencing used PBMCs, collected before the yellow fever booster vaccination. The clonotype originates from a man aged 18 to 29 who received the YFV17D yellow fever vaccine. This chain joins TRBV20-1 and TRBJ2-5; 7 bases fit TRBD1. CDR3 bases: TGCAGTGCTCCACAGGGGATCGGGGAGACCCAGTACTTC. Translation gives CSAPQGIGETQYF.